This T cell receptor beta chain was captured in a study of T cells in Graves' hyperthyroidism and ophthalmopathy. This clonotype was observed at least ten times. CDR1 is LNHDA and CDR2 is SQIVND in the germline V gene (reference sequence). The V and J ends lost 2 bases and 8 bases respectively, with 9 bases between them. This CDR3 is 12 amino acids long. The CDR3 regions of TCR beta were amplified from RNA transcripts. Initially, a first-round RT-PCR of the TCR CDR3 employed the HTBI primer set. TCRdb processed the multiplex PCR reads anew with MiXCR; each CDR3 protein has one entry. The profile shows about 350,000 distinct CDR3 sequences, about 17% of them singletons.

The chain combines TRBV19 with TRBJ1-1; the D gene is possibly TRBD1 (6 bases). Sequenced input: blood. The source of this sequence is a woman in her twenties or thirties with Graves' hyperthyroidism that later progressed to Graves' ophthalmopathy. This chain's CDR3 is CASSINRVEAFF. The CDR3 DNA reads TGTGCCAGTAGTATAAACAGGGTCGAAGCTTTCTTT.